The following is a T cell receptor (beta chain) sequence with its context. The data belong to a study of blood T cell repertoires in COVID-19. Study context: From the United States, Italy and Spain came samples of acute and convalescent COVID-19.

In the source study's methods: Reference gene primer amplification gave estimated nucleated cell counts. Method: immunoSEQ multiplex PCR; TCRdb's copy keeps in-frame clones and lacks some. The V and J calls and clone size are taken from that table; D and trimming were inferred from the DNA. The sample lists a few hundred thousand clones, 80% to 90% occurring once. Germline lookup yields CDR1 MGHRA and CDR2 YSYEKL. Trimming cost V 1 base and J 4 bases; bases outside gene matches: 4. The CDR3 covers 15 residues. This sequence originates from a woman in her 50s with acute or convalescent COVID-19. The sequencing input was peripheral blood. V and J are TRBV4-1 and TRBJ2-1; the match to TRBD1 covers 7 bases. The CDR3 here is CASSQAGTAYNEQFF. The CDR3 region has the DNA TGCGCCAGCAGCCAAGCCGGGACAGCATACAATGAGCAGTTCTTC.